One and the same sample provided the 20 T cell receptor beta chains below, sequenced in a study of blood T cell repertoires in COVID-19. Profiled with immunoSEQ multiplex PCR; TCRdb holds only in-frame clones, not every one. The sample lists 300,000 to 350,000 clones, 65% to 90% occurring once. The sequencing input was PBMCs or T cells enriched from blood (not recorded which). The receptors shown here come from a woman aged 40-49 years with acute COVID-19.

The chain has TRBV6-2 or TRBV6-3 and TRBJ1-1, with D tentatively TRBD1 (5 bases). There are 16 residues in the CDR3. Germline V lookup: CDR1 MNHEY, CDR2 SVGEGT. V dropped 5 bases and J dropped 0 bases, with 16 bases sitting between them. The CDR3, as DNA: TGTGCCAGCAGTGGGGCGGGACGGGTAGTGAACACTGAAGCTTTCTTT. Translated, it gives CASSGAGRVVNTEAFF.

The chain has TRBV28 and TRBJ2-4; D is perhaps TRBD1 (5 bases). Germline CDR1 MDHEN, CDR2 SYDVKM. The CDR3 runs to 15 residues. V gave up 1 base and J gave up 1 base, with 8 bases separating them. The CDR3 coding sequence is TGTGCCAGCAGTTTATTACAGGAGGCCAAAAACATTCAGTACTTC. Its translation is CASSLLQEAKNIQYF.

This chain uses TRBV10-3 with TRBJ1-2; TRBD1 is a possible D gene (5 bases). Germline V CDR1 and CDR2: ENHRY, SYGVKD. There are 13 residues in the CDR3. V lost 8 bases to trimming and J lost 1 base, with 11 bases between them. The CDR3 is CAISPQGNYGYTF. The CDR3 DNA sequence: TGTGCCATCTCCCCCCAGGGTAACTATGGCTACACCTTC.

The gene calls are TRBV7-8 and TRBJ1-6; a possible D gene is TRBD1 (6 bases). The V gene's germline CDR1 is SGHVS and CDR2 FQNEAQ. The CDR3 spans 18 residues. Trimming removed 5 bases from V and 7 bases from J, with 24 bases in between. CDR3 coding DNA: TGTGCCAGCAGCACGACCCGGTTTACCGGGACACTAAATTCACCCCTCCACTTT. Translated, it gives CASSTTRFTGTLNSPLHF.

The V call is TRBV12-3 or TRBV12-4, the J call TRBJ1-1; tentatively, D is TRBD1 (5 bases). V gave up 7 bases and J gave up 4 bases, with 13 bases separating them. The CDR3 runs 13 residues. This CDR3 is CASTWGEGTEAFF. The CDR3 DNA sequence: TGTGCCAGCACTTGGGGGGAGGGCACTGAAGCTTTCTTT.

This clone was seen only a few times. The chain couples TRBV7-2 to TRBJ1-5, with D possibly TRBD1 on 5 matching bases. Germline V CDR1 and CDR2: SGHTA, FQGNSA. V shed 5 bases and J shed 2 bases, with 10 bases lying between them. The CDR3 has 14 residues. The CDR3 DNA reads as TGTGCCAGCAGCCAAGACAGTGGCAATCAGCCCCAGCATTTT. Translation: CASSQDSGNQPQHF.

The table lists this clone with a few counts. The CDR3 DNA reads TGTGCCAGCAGTTTGAAACAGCGGGCTAACTATGGCTACACCTTC. This translates into CASSLKQRANYGYTF. This rearrangement joins TRBV28 to TRBJ1-2; D is unclear. CDR3 length: 15 residues. Trimming left V 3 bases short and J 0 bases short, with 11 bases between. Germline assignment: CDR1 MDHEN and CDR2 SYDVKM.

The table lists this clone with a few counts. The J gene is TRBJ1-1, the V gene TRBV6-5, with unresolved D. V was shortened by 7 bases and J by 0 bases, with 9 bases between the two germline ends. Looked up from germline, CDR1 is MNHEY and CDR2 is SVGAGI. The CDR3 runs 13 residues. CDR3 amino acids: CASNPTLNTEAFF. DNA of the CDR3: TGTGCCAGCAATCCCACACTGAACACTGAAGCTTTCTTT.

The rearrangement links TRBV19 to TRBJ1-1; D gene uncertain. Between the trimmed V and J ends, which lost 6 bases and 7 bases, there was a span of 9 bases. Per germline, CDR1 LNHDA and CDR2 SQIVND (reference sequence). The CDR3 is 11 residues long. DNA of the CDR3: TGTGCCAGTAGGAGGGCTAATGAAGCTTTCTTT. Residues: CASRRANEAFF.

In this sample, this clone turned up a few times. The genes are TRBV5-5 and TRBJ1-4, with 12 bases matching TRBD1. In germline, CDR1 is SGHKS, CDR2 YYEKEE (reference sequence). The V segment lost 3 bases and the J segment 7 bases; nucleotides outside the gene matches: 4. The CDR3 contains 15 residues. This chain's CDR3 is CASSWGQGAGEKLFF. Here the CDR3 DNA reads TGTGCCAGCAGCTGGGGACAGGGGGCGGGTGAAAAACTGTTTTTT.

The V and J genes are TRBV4-2 and TRBJ1-5; D not resolved. V was pared by 0 bases and J by 7 bases, with 13 bases between. CDR3 length: 15 amino acids. The V gene's germline CDR1 is LGHNA and CDR2 YNFKEQ. CDR3 in amino acids: CASSQDRFGEQPQHF. CDR3 DNA sequence: TGTGCCAGCAGCCAAGACAGATTCGGGGAACAGCCCCAGCATTTT.

The chain joins TRBV7-8 to TRBJ2-7; 7 bases match TRBD1. The ends lost 5 bases at V and 6 bases at J; junction bases unmatched: 7. CDR1 and CDR2 (germline): SGHVS, FQNEAQ. The CDR3 contains 13 residues. The CDR3 DNA is TGTGCCAGCAGCCGAGGGACAGATGCCGAGCAGTACTTC. This translates into CASSRGTDAEQYF.

This clone was found a few times. The V and J genes are TRBV27 and TRBJ1-2, with a weak D call TRBD1 (6 bases). This CDR3 spans 15 amino acids. Trimming pared 6 bases from V and 3 bases from J, leaving 17 bases between. Germline CDR1 MNHEY, CDR2 SMNVEV (reference sequence). The CDR3 loop reads CASSPWAGADYGYTF. The CDR3, as DNA: TGTGCCAGCAGCCCATGGGCAGGGGCCGACTATGGCTACACCTTC.

This clone was seen repeatedly, ten times or more. The chain employs TRBV7-3 and TRBJ2-2, with 10 bases identical to TRBD2. V lost 4 bases and J lost 4; bases outside the gene matches: 0. The CDR3 loop spans 14 amino acids. CDR1 SGHTA and CDR2 FQGTGA come from the germline V gene. CDR3 amino acids: CASSSSGGTGELFF. CDR3 coding DNA: TGTGCCAGCAGCTCTAGCGGGGGCACCGGGGAGCTGTTTTTT.

CDR3 coding DNA: TGTGCCAGCAGCTTGAGGGGCCGCTACGAGCAGTACTTC. Translating it yields CASSLRGRYEQYF. This chain joins TRBV5-6 and TRBJ2-7; a weak D match, TRBD1 (5 bases). Trimming pared 1 base from V and 3 bases from J, leaving 8 bases between. Germline V gene sequence: CDR1 SGHDT, CDR2 YYEEEE. The CDR3 contains 13 residues.

This rearrangement joins TRBV7-8 to TRBJ2-7, with 10 bases fitting TRBD1. Trimming cost V 6 bases and J 4 bases; bases outside gene matches: 6. The CDR3 sequence is 14 residues long. Germline V gives CDR1 SGHVS, CDR2 FQNEAQ. This CDR3 is CASRAPGQGYEQYF. CDR3 DNA sequence: TGTGCCAGCAGGGCCCCGGGACAGGGGTACGAGCAGTACTTC.

The chain employs TRBV6-5 and TRBJ1-2; 7 bases map to TRBD1. CDR1 is MNHEY and CDR2 is SVGAGI in the germline V gene. Trimming removed 6 bases from V and 7 bases from J; junction bases left unmatched: 5. The CDR3 loop spans 12 amino acids. The CDR3 DNA is TGTGCCAGCAGCCACGAGGGGGCTGGCTACACCTTC. It translates to CASSHEGAGYTF.

J is TRBJ2-7 and V is TRBV10-1; 8 nucleotides match TRBD2. V trimming: 3 bases; J trimming: 2 bases; junction bases outside the gene matches: 6. The CDR3 length is 15 residues. Germline V lookup: CDR1 WNHNN, CDR2 SYGVQD (reference sequence). CDR3 in DNA: TGCGCCAGCAGTGAAGTGATAGCGGGGCCCTACGAGCAGTACTTC. It codes for CASSEVIAGPYEQYF.

This sequence joins TRBV7-8 and TRBJ2-7, with 16 positions matching TRBD2. V lost 1 base and J lost 5; bases outside the gene matches: 8. Germline CDR1 SGHVS, CDR2 FQNEAQ. The CDR3 length is 18 residues. CDR3 residues: CASSLVGTSGGARNEQYF. The CDR3 nucleotides read TGTGCCAGCAGCTTAGTTGGGACTAGCGGGGGGGCCAGGAACGAGCAGTACTTC.

V and J are TRBV20-1 and TRBJ1-1, with a weak D call TRBD1 (5 bases). There are 10 residues in the CDR3. The germline V gene encodes CDR1 DFQATT and CDR2 SNEGSKA (reference sequence). CDR3 DNA sequence: TGCATTGGGGCGCCGAACGAAGCTTTCTTT. Its translation is CIGAPNEAFF.